This entry describes one T cell receptor (beta chain). An end of the junction does not agree with germline; a read error may underlie this. CDR3 length: 13 residues. The germline V gene has CDR1 SGHTA and CDR2 FQGTGA. Data came from immunoSEQ multiplex PCR; TCRdb stores just in-frame clones and leaves some out. The sample has 70,000 to 75,000 clones; 70% to 90% are singletons. The data stem from a study of T cell responses to AZD1222 COVID-19 vaccine. The V and J genes are TRBV7-3 and TRBJ2-5, with 9 bases that match TRBD2. Specimen: peripheral blood, collected 28 days after the second AZD1222 dose. The TCR sequence derives from an adult who received the AZD1222 COVID-19 vaccine. The CDR3 region has the DNA TGTGCCAGCAGCTTAACGTTTGACGGGACTAGCCACTTC. It translates to CASSLTFDGTSHF.